The rows below give T cell receptor beta chains drawn from one sample of a study of OX40 agonist ivuxolimab in advanced cancers. The table came from immunoSEQ multiplex PCR; TCRdb's copy has only in-frame clones and leaves some out. The table records about 160,000 clones, around 94% of them present only once. The specimen comprised CD4+ or CD8+ T cells sorted from blood, sampled in a trial of the OX40 agonist ivuxolimab. The source of these receptors is an adult with an advanced solid tumor such as melanoma, head and neck, liver or kidney cancer. CDR3s include the opening cysteine and the closing phenylalanine or tryptophan. Fields, in order: CDR3 protein, CDR3 DNA, V gene, clone size, J gene, D gene. D genes are given only for firm matches. Size values are once, few and many counts, or a class for expanded clones, and some rows have none.

cdr3_aa: CASRGGQGYYEQYF
cdr3_nt: TGTGCCAGCAGAGGGGGACAGGGGTACTACGAGCAGTACTTC
v_call: TRBV6-5
clone_size: NA
j_call: TRBJ2-7
d_call: TRBD1

cdr3_aa: CSARDPNTIYF
cdr3_nt: TGCAGTGCTAGAGATCCGAACACCATATATTTT
v_call: TRBV20-1
clone_size: few
j_call: TRBJ1-3
d_call: NA

cdr3_aa: CASSPGVRTEAFF
cdr3_nt: TGTGCCAGCTCACCAGGGGTACGGACTGAAGCTTTCTTT
v_call: TRBV18
clone_size: few
j_call: TRBJ1-1
d_call: NA

cdr3_aa: CASSQVGTGRYEQYF
cdr3_nt: TGTGCCAGCAGCCAAGTGGGGACAGGAAGATACGAGCAGTACTTC
v_call: TRBV14
clone_size: once
j_call: TRBJ2-7
d_call: TRBD1

cdr3_aa: CASSSIAGVLQETQYF
cdr3_nt: TGCGCCAGCAGCAGCATAGCGGGGGTCCTTCAAGAGACCCAGTACTTC
v_call: TRBV5-1
clone_size: NA
j_call: TRBJ2-5
d_call: TRBD2

cdr3_aa: CASSIASGRTEAFF
cdr3_nt: TGTGCCAGTAGTATAGCAAGTGGCCGGACTGAAGCTTTCTTT
v_call: TRBV19
clone_size: NA
j_call: TRBJ1-1
d_call: NA

cdr3_aa: CASSFDRPRLKLFF
cdr3_nt: TGTGCCAGCAGTTTCGACAGGCCCCGTCTGAAACTGTTTTTT
v_call: TRBV28
clone_size: NA
j_call: TRBJ1-4
d_call: NA

cdr3_aa: CASSLDPAPEQYF
cdr3_nt: TGTGCCAGCAGCTTAGATCCAGCCCCCGAGCAGTACTTC
v_call: TRBV11-2
clone_size: once
j_call: TRBJ2-7
d_call: NA

cdr3_aa: CASSGLDWPTNYGYTF
cdr3_nt: TGTGCCAGCAGTGGGCTAGATTGGCCCACTAACTATGGCTACACCTTC
v_call: TRBV25-1
clone_size: NA
j_call: TRBJ1-2
d_call: NA

cdr3_aa: CASGQADSPLHF
cdr3_nt: TGTGCCAGCGGACAGGCCGATTCACCCCTCCACTTT
v_call: TRBV7-6
clone_size: NA
j_call: TRBJ1-6
d_call: TRBD1

cdr3_aa: CASSFQGAKYEKLFF
cdr3_nt: TGTGCCAGCAGTTTTCAGGGGGCGAAATATGAAAAACTGTTTTTT
v_call: TRBV27
clone_size: NA
j_call: TRBJ1-4
d_call: TRBD1

cdr3_aa: CASSWTGYNSPLHF
cdr3_nt: TGTGCCAGCAGCTGGACAGGGTATAATTCACCCCTCCACTTT
v_call: TRBV7-2
clone_size: NA
j_call: TRBJ1-6
d_call: TRBD1

cdr3_aa: CASTRGTGANVLTF
cdr3_nt: TGTGCCAGCACTAGGGGAACGGGGGCCAACGTCCTGACTTTC
v_call: TRBV7-2
clone_size: NA
j_call: TRBJ2-6
d_call: NA

cdr3_aa: CANQGGGTDTQYF
cdr3_nt: TGTGCCAATCAGGGGGGAGGCACAGATACGCAGTATTTT
v_call: TRBV10-3
clone_size: once
j_call: TRBJ2-3
d_call: NA

cdr3_aa: CSAGGQGGYTF
cdr3_nt: TGCAGTGCTGGGGGGCAAGGGGGCTACACCTTC
v_call: TRBV20-1
clone_size: NA
j_call: TRBJ1-2
d_call: NA

cdr3_aa: CASSLGGQETQYF
cdr3_nt: TGTGCCAGCTCACTGGGGGGTCAAGAGACCCAGTACTTC
v_call: TRBV18
clone_size: NA
j_call: TRBJ2-5
d_call: NA

cdr3_aa: CASSQEGTGLSYNEQFF
cdr3_nt: TGCGCCAGCAGCCAAGAAGGGACAGGGCTATCCTACAATGAGCAGTTCTTC
v_call: TRBV4-3
clone_size: NA
j_call: TRBJ2-1
d_call: TRBD1

cdr3_aa: CASSPMWGPSSPGANVLTF
cdr3_nt: TGCGCCAGCAGCCCCATGTGGGGGCCGTCCTCCCCTGGGGCCAACGTCCTGACTTTC
v_call: TRBV4-3
clone_size: NA
j_call: TRBJ2-6
d_call: NA

cdr3_aa: CAISAYGGADYEQYF
cdr3_nt: TGTGCCATCAGTGCCTACGGCGGAGCCGACTACGAGCAGTACTTC
v_call: TRBV10-3
clone_size: NA
j_call: TRBJ2-7
d_call: NA

cdr3_aa: CASSPGQGHGYTF
cdr3_nt: TGTGCCAGCAGTCCGGGACAGGGGCATGGCTACACCTTC
v_call: TRBV6-4
clone_size: NA
j_call: TRBJ1-2
d_call: TRBD1

cdr3_aa: CASSDGGGVTDTQYF
cdr3_nt: TGCGCCAGCAGTGACGGCGGGGGGGTTACAGATACGCAGTATTTT
v_call: TRBV10-2
clone_size: few
j_call: TRBJ2-3
d_call: TRBD2

cdr3_aa: CAWTDVSYEQYF
cdr3_nt: TGTGCCTGGACCGACGTCTCCTACGAGCAGTACTTC
v_call: TRBV30
clone_size: NA
j_call: TRBJ2-7
d_call: NA

cdr3_aa: CASKGQGYTGELFF
cdr3_nt: TGTGCCAGCAAGGGACAGGGTTACACCGGGGAGCTGTTTTTT
v_call: TRBV27
clone_size: NA
j_call: TRBJ2-2
d_call: TRBD1

cdr3_aa: CASSLTTPGTEAFF
cdr3_nt: TGTGCCAGCAGCTTAACCACGCCGGGCACTGAAGCTTTCTTT
v_call: TRBV7-9
clone_size: NA
j_call: TRBJ1-1
d_call: NA

cdr3_aa: CASSVSGGAPTEAFF
cdr3_nt: TGTGCCAGCAGCGTGTCCGGGGGGGCTCCCACTGAAGCTTTCTTT
v_call: TRBV9
clone_size: NA
j_call: TRBJ1-1
d_call: NA

cdr3_aa: CASSLRSSYNEQFF
cdr3_nt: TGTGCCAGCAGCTTAAGGAGCTCCTACAATGAGCAGTTCTTC
v_call: TRBV11-2
clone_size: few
j_call: TRBJ2-1
d_call: NA

cdr3_aa: CASSQFGQGSDTGELFF
cdr3_nt: TGTGCCAGCAGCCAATTCGGACAGGGGTCCGACACCGGGGAGCTGTTTTTT
v_call: TRBV27
clone_size: NA
j_call: TRBJ2-2
d_call: TRBD1

cdr3_aa: CASSSLRQGYEQYF
cdr3_nt: TGTGCCAGCAGTTCCCTCAGACAGGGTTACGAGCAGTACTTC
v_call: TRBV6-5
clone_size: NA
j_call: TRBJ2-7
d_call: TRBD1

cdr3_aa: CASSLASGTYNEQFF
cdr3_nt: TGTGCCAGCAGCCTAGCGTCGGGGACCTACAATGAGCAGTTCTTC
v_call: TRBV11-1
clone_size: NA
j_call: TRBJ2-1
d_call: NA

cdr3_aa: CASSYSGGNTDTQYF
cdr3_nt: TGTGCCAGCAGTTACTCCGGGGGAAACACAGATACGCAGTATTTT
v_call: TRBV6-5
clone_size: NA
j_call: TRBJ2-3
d_call: NA

cdr3_aa: CASSLGEGQPQHF
cdr3_nt: TGCGCCAGCAGCTTGGGGGAGGGGCAGCCCCAGCATTTT
v_call: TRBV5-1
clone_size: NA
j_call: TRBJ1-5
d_call: NA

cdr3_aa: CASSPGLSGANVLTF
cdr3_nt: TGTGCCAGCTCACCAGGGCTCTCTGGGGCCAACGTCCTGACTTTC
v_call: TRBV18
clone_size: NA
j_call: TRBJ2-6
d_call: NA

cdr3_aa: CASGTGVYSNQPQHF
cdr3_nt: TGTGCCAGTGGGACAGGAGTTTATAGCAATCAGCCCCAGCATTTT
v_call: TRBV19
clone_size: NA
j_call: TRBJ1-5
d_call: TRBD1

cdr3_aa: CASRQTGAKNIQYF
cdr3_nt: TGCGCCAGCAGGCAGACAGGGGCCAAAAACATTCAGTACTTC
v_call: TRBV10-1
clone_size: NA
j_call: TRBJ2-4
d_call: TRBD1

cdr3_aa: CASSPPAGEETQYF
cdr3_nt: TGTGCCAGCTCACCACCGGCCGGGGAAGAGACCCAGTACTTC
v_call: TRBV18
clone_size: NA
j_call: TRBJ2-5
d_call: NA

cdr3_aa: CASSLIRDTEAFF
cdr3_nt: TGTGCCAGCAGCTTAATAAGGGACACTGAAGCTTTCTTT
v_call: TRBV11-3
clone_size: NA
j_call: TRBJ1-1
d_call: NA

cdr3_aa: CAISGGQETNTGELFF
cdr3_nt: TGTGCCATCAGTGGGGGGCAGGAGACGAACACCGGGGAGCTGTTTTTT
v_call: TRBV10-3
clone_size: NA
j_call: TRBJ2-2
d_call: NA

cdr3_aa: CASKDRDSSGNTIYF
cdr3_nt: TGCGCCAGCAAAGACAGAGACTCCTCTGGAAACACCATATATTTT
v_call: TRBV5-1
clone_size: NA
j_call: TRBJ1-3
d_call: NA

cdr3_aa: CASSAGQGARWETQYF
cdr3_nt: TGTGCCAGCAGCGCCGGACAGGGGGCGCGGTGGGAGACCCAGTACTTC
v_call: TRBV7-9
clone_size: NA
j_call: TRBJ2-5
d_call: TRBD1

cdr3_aa: CASLSGWLAAPGETQYF
cdr3_nt: TGTGCCAGCTTAAGTGGTTGGCTAGCCGCCCCTGGAGAGACCCAGTACTTC
v_call: TRBV5-6
clone_size: NA
j_call: TRBJ2-5
d_call: NA

cdr3_aa: CASSFGFTGEKLFF
cdr3_nt: TGTGCCAGCAGCTTCGGGTTCACTGGGGAAAAACTGTTTTTT
v_call: TRBV7-2
clone_size: NA
j_call: TRBJ1-4
d_call: NA

cdr3_aa: CASSLGTGTGGYTF
cdr3_nt: TGTGCCAGCAGCTTAGGGACAGGGACAGGCGGCTACACCTTC
v_call: TRBV7-2
clone_size: NA
j_call: TRBJ1-2
d_call: TRBD1

cdr3_aa: CASSGNQETQYF
cdr3_nt: TGTGCCAGCAGCGGCAACCAAGAGACCCAGTACTTC
v_call: TRBV9
clone_size: NA
j_call: TRBJ2-5
d_call: NA